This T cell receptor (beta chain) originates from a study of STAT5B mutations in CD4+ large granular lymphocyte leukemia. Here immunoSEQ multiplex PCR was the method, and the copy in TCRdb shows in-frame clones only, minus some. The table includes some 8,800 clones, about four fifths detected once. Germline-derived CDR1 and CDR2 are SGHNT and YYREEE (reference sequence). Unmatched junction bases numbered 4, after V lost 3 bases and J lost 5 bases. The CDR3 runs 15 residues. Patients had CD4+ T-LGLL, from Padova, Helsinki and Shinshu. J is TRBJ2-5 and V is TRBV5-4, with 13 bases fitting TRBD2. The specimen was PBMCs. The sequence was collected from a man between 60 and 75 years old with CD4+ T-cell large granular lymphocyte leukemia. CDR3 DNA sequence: TGTGCCAGCAGCTCGACTAGCGGGAGGAGGGAGACCCAGTACTTC. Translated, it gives CASSSTSGRRETQYF.